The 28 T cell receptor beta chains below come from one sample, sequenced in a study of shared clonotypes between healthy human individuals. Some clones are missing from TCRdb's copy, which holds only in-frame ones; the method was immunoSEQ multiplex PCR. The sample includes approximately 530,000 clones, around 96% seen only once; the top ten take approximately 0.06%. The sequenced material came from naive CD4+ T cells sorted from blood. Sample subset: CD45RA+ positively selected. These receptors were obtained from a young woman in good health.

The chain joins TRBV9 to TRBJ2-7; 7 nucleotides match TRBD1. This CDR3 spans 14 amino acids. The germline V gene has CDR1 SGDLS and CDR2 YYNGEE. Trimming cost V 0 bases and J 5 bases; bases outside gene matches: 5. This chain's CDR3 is CASSVGQGINEQYF. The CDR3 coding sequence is TGTGCCAGCAGCGTAGGACAGGGTATCAACGAGCAGTACTTC. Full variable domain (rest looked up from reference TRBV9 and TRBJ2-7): DSGVTQTPKHLITATGQRVTLRCSPRSGDLSVYWYQQSLDQGLQFLIQYYNGEERAKGNILERFSAQQFPDLHSELNLSSLELGDSALYFCASSVGQGINEQYFGPGTRLTVT.

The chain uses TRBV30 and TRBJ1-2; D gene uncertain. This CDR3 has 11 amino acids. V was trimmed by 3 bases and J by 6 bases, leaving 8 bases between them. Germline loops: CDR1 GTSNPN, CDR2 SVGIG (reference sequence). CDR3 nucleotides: TGTGCCTGGAGCTATAGGAATGGCTACACCTTC. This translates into CAWSYRNGYTF. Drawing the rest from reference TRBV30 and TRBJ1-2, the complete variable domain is SQTIHQWPATLVQPVGSPLSLECTVEGTSNPNLYWYRQAAGRGLQLLFYSVGIGQISSEVPQNLSASRPQDRQFILSSKKLLLSDSGFYLCAWSYRNGYTFGSGTRLTVV.

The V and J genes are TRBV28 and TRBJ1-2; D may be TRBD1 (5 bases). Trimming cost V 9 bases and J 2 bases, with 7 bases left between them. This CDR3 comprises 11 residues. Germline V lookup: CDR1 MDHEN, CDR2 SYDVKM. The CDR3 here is CASTGNYGYTF. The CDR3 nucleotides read TGTGCCAGTACAGGAAACTATGGCTACACCTTC.

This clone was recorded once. CDR3 bases: TGTGCCAGCAGCGACTTGGGGGCAGGGATCACAGATACGCAGTATTTT. Translating it yields CASSDLGAGITDTQYF. V is TRBV2 and J is TRBJ2-3; a weak D match, TRBD1 (6 bases). CDR3 length: 16 residues. Trimming took 6 bases from V and 2 from J, leaving 18 bases between them. Germline V gene sequence: CDR1 SNHLY, CDR2 FYNNEI.

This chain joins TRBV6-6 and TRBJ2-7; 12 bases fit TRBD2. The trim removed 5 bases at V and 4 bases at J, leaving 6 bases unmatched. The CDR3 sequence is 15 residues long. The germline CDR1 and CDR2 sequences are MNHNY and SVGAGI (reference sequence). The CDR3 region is CASSIGLAGLYEQYF. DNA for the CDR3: TGTGCCAGCAGTATAGGACTAGCGGGGCTATACGAGCAGTACTTC.

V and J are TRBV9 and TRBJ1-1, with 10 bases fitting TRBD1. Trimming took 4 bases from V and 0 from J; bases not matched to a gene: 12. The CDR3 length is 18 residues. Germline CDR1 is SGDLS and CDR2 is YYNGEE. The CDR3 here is CASSPLPGQGFLNTEAFF. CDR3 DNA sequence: TGTGCCAGCAGCCCACTTCCGGGACAGGGGTTTTTGAACACTGAAGCTTTCTTT.

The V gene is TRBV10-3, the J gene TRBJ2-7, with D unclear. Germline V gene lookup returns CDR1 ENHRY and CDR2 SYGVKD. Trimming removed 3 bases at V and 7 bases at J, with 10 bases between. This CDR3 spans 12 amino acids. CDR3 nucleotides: TGTGCCATCAGTGATAACGGACCAGAGCAGTACTTC. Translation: CAISDNGPEQYF.

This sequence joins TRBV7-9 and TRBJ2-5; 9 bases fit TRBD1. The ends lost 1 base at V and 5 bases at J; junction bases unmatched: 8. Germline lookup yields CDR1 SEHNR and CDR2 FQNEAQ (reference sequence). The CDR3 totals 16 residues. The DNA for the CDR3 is TGTGCCAGCAGCTTAGGGGACAGGGTCGGTGCGGAGACCCAGTACTTC. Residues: CASSLGDRVGAETQYF. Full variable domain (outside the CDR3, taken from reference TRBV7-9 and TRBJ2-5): DTGVSQNPRHKITKRGQNVTFRCDPISEHNRLYWYRQTLGQGPEFLTYFQNEAQLEKSRLLSDRFSAERPKGSFSTLEIQRTEQGDSAMYLCASSLGDRVGAETQYFGPGTRLLVL.

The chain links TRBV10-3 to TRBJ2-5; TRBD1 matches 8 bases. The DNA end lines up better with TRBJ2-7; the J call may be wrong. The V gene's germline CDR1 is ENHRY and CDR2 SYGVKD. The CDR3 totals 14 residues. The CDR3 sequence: CAISEKTGVGEQYF. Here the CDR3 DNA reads TGTGCCATCAGTGAGAAGACAGGGGTCGGCGAGCAGTACTTC.

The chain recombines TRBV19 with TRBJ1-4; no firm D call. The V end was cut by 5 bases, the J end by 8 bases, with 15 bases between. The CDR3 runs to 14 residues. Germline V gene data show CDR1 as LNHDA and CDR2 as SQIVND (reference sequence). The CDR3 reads CASSATAGWEKLFF. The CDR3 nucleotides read TGTGCCAGTAGTGCAACGGCGGGTTGGGAAAAACTGTTTTTT.

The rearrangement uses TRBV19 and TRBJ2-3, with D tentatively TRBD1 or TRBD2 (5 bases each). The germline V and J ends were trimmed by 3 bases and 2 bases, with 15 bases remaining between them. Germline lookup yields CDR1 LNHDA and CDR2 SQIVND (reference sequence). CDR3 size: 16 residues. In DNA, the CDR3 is TGTGCCAGTAGTATCACCGGGACGGTCTACACAGATACGCAGTATTTT. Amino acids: CASSITGTVYTDTQYF.

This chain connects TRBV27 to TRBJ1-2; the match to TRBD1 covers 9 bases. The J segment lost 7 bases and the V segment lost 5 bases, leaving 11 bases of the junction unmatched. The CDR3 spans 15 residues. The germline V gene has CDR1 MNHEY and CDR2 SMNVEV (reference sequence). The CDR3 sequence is CASSPRDRARGGYTF. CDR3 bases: TGTGCCAGCAGTCCTCGGGACAGGGCCAGGGGTGGCTACACCTTC.

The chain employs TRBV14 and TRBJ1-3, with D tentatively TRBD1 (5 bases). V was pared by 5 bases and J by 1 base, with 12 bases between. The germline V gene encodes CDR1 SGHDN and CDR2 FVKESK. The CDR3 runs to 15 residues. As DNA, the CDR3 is TGTGCCAGCAGCTTTGGGACGGCGTCTGGAAACACCATATATTTT. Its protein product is CASSFGTASGNTIYF.

The CDR3 nucleotides are TGTGCCATACGATACAGCCTCTATAATTCACCCCTCCACTTT. Translated: CAIRYSLYNSPLHF. This chain connects TRBV19 to TRBJ1-6; D is unresolved. This CDR3 is 14 amino acids long. The germline V gene has CDR1 LNHDA and CDR2 SQIVND (reference sequence). With 10 bases removed from V and 3 bases from J, the gap between germline ends came to 13 bases.

CDR3 region: CASSEFGSQETQYF. In DNA, the CDR3 is TGTGCCAGCAGTGAATTTGGTTCTCAAGAGACCCAGTACTTC. This chain links TRBV2 with TRBJ2-5; D gene unclear. Trimming took 2 bases from V and 2 from J, leaving 9 bases between them. Germline CDR1 SNHLY, CDR2 FYNNEI. The CDR3 contains 14 residues.

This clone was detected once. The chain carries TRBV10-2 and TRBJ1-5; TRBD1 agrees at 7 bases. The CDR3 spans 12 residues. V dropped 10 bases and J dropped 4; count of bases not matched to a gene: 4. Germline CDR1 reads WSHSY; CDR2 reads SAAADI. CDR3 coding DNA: TGCGCCACCCGGGACAGTAATCAGCCCCAGCATTTT. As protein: CATRDSNQPQHF.

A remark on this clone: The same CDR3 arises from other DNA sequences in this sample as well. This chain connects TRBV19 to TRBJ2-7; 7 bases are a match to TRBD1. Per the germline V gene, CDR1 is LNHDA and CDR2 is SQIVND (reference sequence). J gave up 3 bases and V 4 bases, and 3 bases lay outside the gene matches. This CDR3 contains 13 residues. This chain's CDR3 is CASSRQGSYEQYF. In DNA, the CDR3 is TGTGCCAGTAGTAGACAGGGCAGCTACGAGCAGTACTTC.

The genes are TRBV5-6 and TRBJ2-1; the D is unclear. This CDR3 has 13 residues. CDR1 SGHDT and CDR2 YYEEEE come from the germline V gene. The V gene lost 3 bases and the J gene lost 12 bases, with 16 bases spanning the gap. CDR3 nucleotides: TGTGCCAGCAGCTGGGTCAGGTCGGTCGTGCAGTTCTTC. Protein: CASSWVRSVVQFF. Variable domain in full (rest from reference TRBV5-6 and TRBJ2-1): DAGVTQSPTHLIKTRGQQVTLRCSPKSGHDTVSWYQQALGQGPQFIFQYYEEEERQRGNFPDRFSGHQFPNYSSELNVNALLLGDSALYLCASSWVRSVVQFFGPGTRLTVL.

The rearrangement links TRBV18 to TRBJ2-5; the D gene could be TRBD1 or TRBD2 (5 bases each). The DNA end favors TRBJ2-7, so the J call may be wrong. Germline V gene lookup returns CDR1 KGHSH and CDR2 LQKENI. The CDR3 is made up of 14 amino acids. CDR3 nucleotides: TGTGCCAGCTCAGCCGGGACGAGAACCTACGAGCAGTACTTC. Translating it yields CASSAGTRTYEQYF.

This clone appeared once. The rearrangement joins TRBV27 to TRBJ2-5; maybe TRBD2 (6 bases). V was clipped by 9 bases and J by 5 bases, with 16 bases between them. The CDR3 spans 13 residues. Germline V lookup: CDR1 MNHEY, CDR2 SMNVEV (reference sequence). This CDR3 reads CASGDSSTETQYF. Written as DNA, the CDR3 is TGTGCCAGTGGGGACTCCTCGACGGAGACCCAGTACTTC.

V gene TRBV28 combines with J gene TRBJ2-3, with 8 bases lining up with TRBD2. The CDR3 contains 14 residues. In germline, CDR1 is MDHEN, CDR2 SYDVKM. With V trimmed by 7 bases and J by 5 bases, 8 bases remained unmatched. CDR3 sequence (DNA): TGTGCCAGCAATACAGCGGGAGCGGAAGATACGCAGTATTTT. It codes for CASNTAGAEDTQYF.

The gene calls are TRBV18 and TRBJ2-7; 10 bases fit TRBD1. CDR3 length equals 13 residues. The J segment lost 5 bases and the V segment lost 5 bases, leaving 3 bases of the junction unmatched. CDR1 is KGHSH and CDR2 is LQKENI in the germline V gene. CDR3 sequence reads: CASSKDRGDEQYF. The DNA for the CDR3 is TGTGCCAGCTCAAAGGACAGGGGGGACGAGCAGTACTTC. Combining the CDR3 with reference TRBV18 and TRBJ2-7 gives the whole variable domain NAGVMQNPRHLVRRRGQEARLRCSPMKGHSHVYWYRQLPEEGLKFMVYLQKENIIDESGMPKERFSAEFPKEGPSILRIQQVVRGDSAAYFCASSKDRGDEQYFGPGTRLTVT.

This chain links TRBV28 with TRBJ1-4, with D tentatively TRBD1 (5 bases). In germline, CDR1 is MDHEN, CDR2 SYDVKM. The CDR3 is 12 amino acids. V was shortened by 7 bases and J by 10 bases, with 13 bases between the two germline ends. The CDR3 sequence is CASTTRGLKLFF. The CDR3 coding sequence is TGTGCCAGCACTACCCGGGGACTAAAACTGTTTTTT.

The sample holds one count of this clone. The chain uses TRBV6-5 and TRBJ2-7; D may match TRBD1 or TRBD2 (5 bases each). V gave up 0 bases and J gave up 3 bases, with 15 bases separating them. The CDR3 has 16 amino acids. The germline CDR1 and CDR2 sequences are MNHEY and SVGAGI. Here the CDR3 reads CASSYSRGSSLYEQYF. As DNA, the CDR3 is TGTGCCAGCAGTTACTCGAGGGGTAGCAGCCTCTACGAGCAGTACTTC.

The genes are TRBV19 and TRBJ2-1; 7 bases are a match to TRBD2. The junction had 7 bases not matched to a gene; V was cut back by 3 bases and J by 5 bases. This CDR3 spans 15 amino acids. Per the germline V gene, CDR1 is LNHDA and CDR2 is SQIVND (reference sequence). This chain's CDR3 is CASSITSATDNEQFF. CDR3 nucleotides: TGTGCCAGTAGTATCACTAGCGCAACCGACAATGAGCAGTTCTTC.

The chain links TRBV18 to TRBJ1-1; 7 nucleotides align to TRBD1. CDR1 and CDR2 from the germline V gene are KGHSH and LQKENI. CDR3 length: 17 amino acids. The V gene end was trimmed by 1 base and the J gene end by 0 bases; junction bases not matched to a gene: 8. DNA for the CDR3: TGTGCCAGCTCACCACAGAACAACAGGGGAATGAACACTGAAGCTTTCTTT. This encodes CASSPQNNRGMNTEAFF.

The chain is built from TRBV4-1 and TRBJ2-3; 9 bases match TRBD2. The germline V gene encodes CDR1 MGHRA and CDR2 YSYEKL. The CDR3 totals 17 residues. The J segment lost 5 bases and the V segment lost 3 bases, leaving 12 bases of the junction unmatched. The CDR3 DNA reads TGCGCCAGCAGCCAGCGGGGGGGAGGTGGAATCAAAGATACGCAGTATTTT. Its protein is CASSQRGGGGIKDTQYF.

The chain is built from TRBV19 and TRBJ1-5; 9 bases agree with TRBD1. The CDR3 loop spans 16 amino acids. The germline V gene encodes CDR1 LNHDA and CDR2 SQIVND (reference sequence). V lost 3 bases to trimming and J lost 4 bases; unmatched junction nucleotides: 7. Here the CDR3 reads CASSIIPGQGNQPQHF. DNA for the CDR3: TGTGCCAGTAGTATTATCCCGGGACAGGGAAATCAGCCCCAGCATTTT.